This is a list of T cell receptor beta chains from one sample in a study of T cell changes during pregnancy in multiple sclerosis. The method was immunoSEQ multiplex PCR; TCRdb's version includes in-frame clones alone and lacks a portion of them. The sample contains approximately 41,000 clones, 90% of which appear only once. Sequencing was performed on CD4+ T cells from peripheral blood mononuclear cells, taken in the second trimester of pregnancy. These receptors were collected from a female donor with multiple sclerosis, enrolled in a pregnancy study. Each CDR3 is given with its conserved first and last residue. Fields, in order: V gene, clone size, J gene, D gene, CDR3 protein, CDR3 DNA. A D gene is named only where the DNA matches it firmly. Expanded clones get a size class; other rows say once, few or many, or leave the size out.

TRBV7-3	NA	TRBJ2-5	NA	CASSRGFQETQYF	TGTGCCAGCAGCCGGGGGTTCCAAGAGACCCAGTACTTC
TRBV18	NA	TRBJ2-3	NA	CASSPTASTDTQYF	TGTGCCAGCTCACCAACTGCTAGCACAGATACGCAGTATTTT
TRBV2	NA	TRBJ2-3	TRBD2	CASSALAGGTDTQYF	TGTGCCAGCAGTGCCCTAGCGGGAGGGACAGATACGCAGTATTTT
TRBV2	NA	TRBJ2-1	NA	CASSEEVAGYNEQFF	TGTGCCAGCAGTGAAGAGGTAGCTGGATACAATGAGCAGTTCTTC
TRBV9	once	TRBJ1-3	NA	CASSRFSGNTIYF	TGTGCCAGCAGCCGTTTCTCTGGAAACACCATATATTTT
TRBV6-6	NA	TRBJ2-5	TRBD2	CATRGTSGSRETQYF	TGTGCCACCAGAGGGACTAGCGGGAGTAGGGAGACCCAGTACTTC
TRBV18	NA	TRBJ2-5	NA	CASSPPEAGSQYF	TGTGCCAGCTCACCACCGGAGGCCGGGTCCCAGTACTTC
TRBV14	NA	TRBJ2-7	NA	CASSHRGRGTSYEQYF	TGTGCCAGCAGTCACAGGGGGCGAGGGACTAGCTACGAGCAGTACTTC
TRBV30	NA	TRBJ2-5	TRBD1	CAWNPGGRETQYF	TGTGCCTGGAACCCAGGGGGTAGAGAGACCCAGTACTTC
TRBV4-2	NA	TRBJ2-3	TRBD2	CASSQELAGVDTQYF	TGTGCCAGCAGCCAAGAACTAGCGGGAGTAGATACGCAGTATTTT
TRBV2	NA	TRBJ1-5	NA	CASSESSGSNQPQHF	TGTGCCAGCAGTGAATCTTCGGGTAGCAATCAGCCCCAGCATTTT
TRBV5-1	NA	TRBJ2-7	NA	CASSPPSPSGSEQYF	TGCGCCAGCAGCCCTCCCAGCCCCTCGGGGAGCGAGCAGTACTTC
TRBV15	NA	TRBJ2-2	NA	CATSILVTGELFF	TGTGCCACCAGCATCCTAGTCACCGGGGAGCTGTTTTTT
TRBV29-1	once	TRBJ1-3	NA	CSGASGNTIYF	TGCAGCGGGGCCTCTGGAAACACCATATATTTT
TRBV7-9	NA	TRBJ2-7	TRBD2	CASTQDGASGRARYEQYF	TGTGCCAGCACCCAAGACGGGGCTAGCGGGAGGGCCAGGTACGAGCAGTACTTC
TRBV9	NA	TRBJ2-7	NA	CASSVGPSGNLYEQYF	TGTGCCAGCAGCGTAGGGCCTTCAGGTAACCTCTACGAGCAGTACTTC
TRBV19	NA	TRBJ1-5	NA	CASSIEAAGVKPQHF	TGTGCCAGTAGTATAGAGGCGGCAGGGGTGAAGCCCCAGCATTTT
TRBV28	NA	TRBJ1-5	TRBD1	CASSSQQGIGQPQHF	TGTGCCAGCAGTTCGCAACAGGGGATAGGGCAGCCCCAGCATTTT
TRBV5-6	NA	TRBJ2-2	NA	CASSFSRGRIGTGELFF	TGTGCCAGCAGCTTCAGTCGAGGAAGGATCGGCACCGGGGAGCTGTTTTTT
TRBV6-6	NA	TRBJ1-1	NA	CASTELGGEAFF	TGTGCCAGCACCGAGTTAGGGGGAGAAGCTTTCTTT
TRBV11-2	NA	TRBJ2-5	NA	CASSLVGGGRETQYF	TGTGCCAGCAGCTTAGTCGGGGGAGGCCGGGAGACCCAGTACTTC
TRBV7-8	NA	TRBJ1-1	TRBD1	CASSLRQGAGLYEAFF	TGTGCCAGCAGCTTACGACAGGGGGCTGGATTATATGAAGCTTTCTTT
TRBV11-2	NA	TRBJ2-7	TRBD1	CASSHDRGVYEQYF	TGTGCCAGCAGCCATGACAGGGGGGTCTACGAGCAGTACTTC
TRBV2	NA	TRBJ2-1	TRBD2	CASREPGGSYNEQFF	TGTGCCAGCAGAGAACCGGGAGGCTCCTACAATGAGCAGTTCTTC
TRBV27	NA	TRBJ2-3	TRBD1	CASSHNRGWSDTQYF	TGTGCCAGCAGCCACAACAGGGGGTGGTCAGATACGCAGTATTTT
TRBV6-5	NA	TRBJ2-7	NA	CASSSGQGKPYEQYF	TGTGCCAGCAGTTCTGGGCAGGGCAAACCCTACGAGCAGTACTTC
TRBV10-1	NA	TRBJ2-2	TRBD2	CASSEYGTSSNTGELFF	TGCGCCAGCAGTGAGTACGGGACTAGTTCGAACACCGGGGAGCTGTTTTTT
TRBV7-2	NA	TRBJ1-1	TRBD1	CASSLSVGGSTEAFF	TGTGCCAGCAGCTTAAGTGTAGGGGGCAGCACTGAAGCTTTCTTT
TRBV5-6	NA	TRBJ1-5	TRBD1	CASSYGTGGQPQHF	TGTGCCAGCAGCTACGGGACAGGCGGTCAGCCCCAGCATTTT
TRBV2	NA	TRBJ2-6	NA	CASSEQGSGANVLTF	TGTGCCAGCAGTGAACAGGGGAGCGGGGCTAACGTCCTGACTTTC
TRBV19	NA	TRBJ1-5	NA	CASSTSENSNQPQHF	TGTGCCAGTAGTACCAGCGAGAATAGCAATCAGCCCCAGCATTTT
TRBV4-3	NA	TRBJ2-4	TRBD2	CASSQDASGRTGSKNIQYF	TGCGCCAGCAGCCAAGATGCTAGCGGGAGAACGGGCTCCAAAAACATTCAGTACTTC
TRBV28	NA	TRBJ2-5	TRBD1	CASSLWTGRETQYF	TGTGCCAGCAGTTTGTGGACAGGGAGGGAGACCCAGTACTTC
TRBV10-3	NA	TRBJ2-7	NA	CAISESKPRSSYEQYF	TGTGCCATCAGTGAGTCGAAACCGCGTAGCTCCTACGAGCAGTACTTC
TRBV2	NA	TRBJ1-5	TRBD1	CASSKESRGRAHQPQHF	TGTGCCAGCAGTAAAGAGTCCAGGGGGCGCGCCCATCAGCCCCAGCATTTT
TRBV10-3	NA	TRBJ1-2	NA	CAISESPGHTNYGYTF	TGTGCCATCAGTGAGTCCCCGGGACACACTAACTATGGCTACACCTTC
TRBV7-3	NA	TRBJ2-3	TRBD2	CASSLREGDTQYF	TGTGCCAGCAGCTTACGGGAGGGGGATACGCAGTATTTT
TRBV5-4	NA	TRBJ2-5	NA	CASSLVIQGKEETQYF	TGTGCCAGCAGCTTGGTCATCCAGGGGAAAGAAGAGACCCAGTACTTC
TRBV19	NA	TRBJ2-1	TRBD2	CASSELLGTSGNNEQFF	TGTGCCAGTAGCGAGCTATTAGGGACTAGCGGGAACAATGAGCAGTTCTTC
TRBV30	NA	TRBJ2-1	NA	CASRKAGLYEQFF	TGTGCCTCAAGGAAAGCGGGTCTTTATGAGCAGTTCTTC
TRBV2	NA	TRBJ2-3	NA	CASSDRGGPTTDTQYF	TGTGCCAGCAGTGACCGGGGAGGCCCTACCACAGATACGCAGTATTTT
TRBV11-2	NA	TRBJ1-1	TRBD1	CASNRGQGWNTEAFF	TGTGCCAGCAACAGAGGACAGGGCTGGAACACTGAAGCTTTCTTT
TRBV5-1	once	TRBJ1-4	TRBD1	CASQTGVRATNEKLFF	TGCGCCAGCCAGACAGGGGTTCGGGCAACTAATGAAAAACTGTTTTTT
TRBV7-9	NA	TRBJ2-7	NA	CASSPRGSYVYEQYF	TGTGCCAGCAGCCCCAGGGGCAGCTACGTCTATGAGCAGTACTTC
TRBV7-9	NA	TRBJ2-3	TRBD2	CASSELASGITDTQYF	TGTGCCAGCAGCGAATTAGCTAGCGGAATCACAGATACGCAGTATTTT
TRBV19	NA	TRBJ1-5	NA	CASSIAHPGAQHF	TGTGCCAGTAGTATAGCTCACCCCGGTGCCCAGCATTTT
TRBV2	NA	TRBJ1-2	NA	CASSGTGFGGYTF	TGTGCCAGCAGTGGAACAGGGTTCGGGGGCTACACCTTC
TRBV6-1	NA	TRBJ1-3	TRBD1	CASSVFGQGAGNTIYF	TGTGCCAGCAGTGTTTTCGGACAGGGGGCAGGAAACACCATATATTTT